This T cell receptor (beta chain) is drawn from a study of cytomegalovirus exposure and HLA in healthy donors. Regarding the study as a whole: TCR beta sequences reportedly predicted most subjects' HLA-A and HLA-B alleles accurately. According to an earlier analysis, most TCR beta V segments yielded productive rearrangements about 90% or about 30% of the time.

The CDR3 extends over 13 amino acids. Trimming at V came to 10 bases and at J to 6 bases, leaving 5 bases not matched to a gene. Germline lookup yields CDR1 ENHRY and CDR2 SYGVKD. Turning to this clone: Its antigen remains unknown.

It was with 60 Vbeta and 13 Jbeta primers that the PCR ran. The data were produced by immunoSEQ multiplex PCR, yet TCRdb's version contains in-frame clones alone and is incomplete. Among 120,000 or so clones listed, about four fifths were seen once. The sample comprised PBMCs. The receptor's source is a woman aged 40 to 50 in good health and CMV-seropositive. The chain combines TRBV10-3 with TRBJ2-1, with TRBD1 matching over 11 bases. The CDR3 nucleotides are TGTGCCACGACCGGGACAGGGGGCAATGAGCAGTTCTTC. It codes for CATTGTGGNEQFF.